This T cell receptor (beta chain) originates from a study of T cells in localized non-small cell lung cancer. This clone was counted only a few times. Trimming took off 0 bases at V and 5 bases at J, with 13 bases between the two ends. From germline, CDR1 is LGHNA and CDR2 YSLEER. The length of the CDR3 is 15 residues. Assay used: immunoSEQ multiplex PCR; TCRdb lists only in-frame clones, some missing. The sample yields about 26,000 clones, about nine tenths seen once. The chain employs TRBV4-3 and TRBJ1-2; tentative D call: TRBD1 (5 bases). Sample: peripheral blood, taken before any cancer treatment. This TCR derives from a female donor aged 60 or older with stage II squamous cell lung carcinoma. The CDR3 region is CASSQDKGMPYGYTF. The CDR3 DNA reads TGCGCCAGCAGCCAAGATAAGGGGATGCCTTATGGCTACACCTTC.